This T cell receptor beta chain is from a study of Ad26.COV2.S vaccination and SARS-CoV-2 variants. The overall study: Recipients of Ad26.COV2.S got it intramuscularly, once or twice 56 days apart.

Libraries were prepared by immunoSEQ multiplex PCR; TCRdb keeps only in-frame clonotypes and omits some of them. The sample holds about 480,000 clones, around nine tenths seen once. Indicated treatment: 15 to 20 received Ad26.COV2.S at low or high dose, single or two shots; 5 received placebo; per-sample allocation not given. The investigators took samples on day 63 after the first vaccine or placebo injection. A Boston adult aged 18-55 years was the donor. V was pared by 5 bases and J by 4 bases, with 5 bases between. Germline CDR1 reads LNHDA; CDR2 reads SQIVND (reference sequence). This CDR3 comprises 12 residues.

The material sequenced was peripheral blood, taken in a trial of Ad26.COV2.S vaccine versus placebo. The chain has TRBV19 and TRBJ2-2, with D unclear. This sequence originates from a person between 18 and 59 years old who received the Ad26.COV2.S COVID-19 vaccine or a placebo. The CDR3 DNA reads as TGTGCCAGTAGTTTTCTCACCGGGGAGCTGTTTTTT. Residues: CASSFLTGELFF.